This T cell receptor (beta chain) was recorded in a study of T cells in Graves' hyperthyroidism and ophthalmopathy. The J segment lost 6 bases and the V segment lost 5 bases, leaving 4 bases of the junction unmatched. Germline V gene lookup returns CDR1 DFQATT and CDR2 SNEGSKA (reference sequence). The CDR3 is 14 amino acids. From RNA transcripts, TCR beta CDR3 regions were amplified. First-round RT-PCR with HTBI primers amplified the TCR CDR3 region. TCRdb reprocessed the multiplex PCR reads via MiXCR and lists one record per CDR3 protein. The sample records 460,000 or so distinct CDR3 sequences, under 15% being singletons. Exclusion of patients followed from uncontrolled infection, other autoimmune disease, pregnancy or lactation. This clonotype was detected ten times or more.

The material sequenced was blood. This chain links TRBV20-1 with TRBJ2-1, with TRBD2 matching over 13 bases. The receptor was derived from a woman aged 18-29 years with Graves' hyperthyroidism. The CDR3 region is CSAQLAGGLNEQFF. Here the CDR3 DNA reads TGCAGTGCTCAACTAGCGGGAGGGCTCAATGAGCAGTTCTTC.